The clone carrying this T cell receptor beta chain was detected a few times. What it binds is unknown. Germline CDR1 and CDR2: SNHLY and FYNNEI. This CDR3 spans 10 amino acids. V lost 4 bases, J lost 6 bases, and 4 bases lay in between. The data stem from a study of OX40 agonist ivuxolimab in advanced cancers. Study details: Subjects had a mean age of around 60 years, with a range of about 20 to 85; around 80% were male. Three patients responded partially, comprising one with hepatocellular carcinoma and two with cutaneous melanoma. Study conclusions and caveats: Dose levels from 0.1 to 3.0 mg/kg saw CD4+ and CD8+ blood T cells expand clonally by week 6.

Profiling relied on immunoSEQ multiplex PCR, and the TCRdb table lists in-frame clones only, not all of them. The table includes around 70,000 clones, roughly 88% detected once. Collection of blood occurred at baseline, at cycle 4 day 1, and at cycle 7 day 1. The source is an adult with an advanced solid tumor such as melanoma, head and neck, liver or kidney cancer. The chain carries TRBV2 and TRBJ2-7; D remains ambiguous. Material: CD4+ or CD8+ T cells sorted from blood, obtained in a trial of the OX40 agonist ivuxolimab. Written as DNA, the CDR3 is TGTGCCAGCAGTGGCCTCGAGCAGTACTTC. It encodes CASSGLEQYF.